Reported below is one TCR beta chain. The data were obtained in a study of STAT5B mutations in CD4+ large granular lymphocyte leukemia. Some clones are missing from TCRdb's copy, which holds only in-frame ones; the method was immunoSEQ multiplex PCR. The sample lists approximately 30,000 clones, about 80% occurring once. V lost 0 bases, J lost 6 bases, and 11 bases stayed unmatched. The CDR3 extends over 17 amino acids. The germline V gene has CDR1 SGHAT and CDR2 FQNNGV. V and J are TRBV11-2 and TRBJ2-1, with 7 positions matching TRBD2. Source material: CD4+ T cells from blood buffy coats. This TCR was sampled from a human donor in good health. The CDR3 reads CASSLELASGLRNEQFF. In DNA form, the CDR3 reads TGTGCCAGCAGCTTAGAATTGGCTAGCGGACTGCGCAATGAGCAGTTCTTC. Together with reference TRBV11-2 and TRBJ2-1, the CDR3 gives the full variable domain: EAGVAQSPRYKIIEKRQSVAFWCNPISGHATLYWYQQILGQGPKLLIQFQNNGVVDDSQLPKDRFSAERLKGVDSTLKIQPAKLEDSAVYLCASSLELASGLRNEQFFGPGTRLTVL.